The 2 T cell receptor beta chains presented below share a single source sample, sequenced in a study of T cell responses to AZD1222 COVID-19 vaccine. The method was immunoSEQ multiplex PCR; TCRdb's version includes in-frame clones alone and lacks a portion of them. The sample contains 150,000 or so clones, about 90% of which appear only once. This specimen consisted of peripheral blood, obtained on day 0 of AZD1222 vaccination. These receptors were obtained from an adult in good health.

The chain links TRBV6-5 to TRBJ2-2; D ambiguous. Trimming shortened V by 7 bases and J by 4 bases, and 16 bases separated the two germline ends. Germline values: CDR1 MNHEY, CDR2 SVGAGI. The CDR3 has 15 amino acids. The CDR3: CASMVAALPTGELFF. The CDR3 nucleotides are TGTGCCAGCATGGTGGCAGCACTACCCACCGGGGAGCTGTTTTTT.

This clone was seen once. The genes are TRBV7-2 and TRBJ2-3; no firm D call. Germline V lookup: CDR1 SGHTA, CDR2 FQGNSA. The V gene lost 5 bases and the J gene lost 1 base, with 7 bases spanning the gap. CDR3 length equals 13 residues. The CDR3 DNA reads as TGTGCCAGCAGCGTGGAGCGCACAGATACGCAGTATTTT. This encodes CASSVERTDTQYF.